Below are 31 T cell receptor beta chains sequenced from a single sample in a study of T cell repertoires in cytomegalovirus infection. Using its own MiXCR run on the reads, TCRdb lists one record per CDR3 protein. The table records 450,000 to 550,000 distinct CDR3 sequences, about 42% of them present only once. What these receptors recognize is not known. Sequences were derived from cultured PBMCs, sampled from culture after CMV antigen stimulation. The receptors shown here come from a human donor in good health (CMV status not recorded). Some clones in this sample may be carry-over from other donors' samples.

The chain carries TRBV2 and TRBJ2-1, with 9 positions matching TRBD2. The CDR3 contains 15 residues. Germline CDR1 SNHLY, CDR2 FYNNEI. J gave up 7 bases and V 6 bases, and 10 bases lay outside the gene matches. DNA of the CDR3: TGTGCCAGCAGCATGACTAGCGGAGTATTTAATGAGCAGTTCTTC. This gives the protein CASSMTSGVFNEQFF.

The V call is TRBV7-2, the J call TRBJ2-1; D may be TRBD1 (6 bases). Trimming took off 2 bases at V and 7 bases at J, with 15 bases between the two ends. Germline values: CDR1 SGHTA, CDR2 FQGNSA. CDR3 length equals 15 residues. CDR3 nucleotides: TGTGCCAGCAGCTTATTTCAGGGGTCAGTAAATGAGCAGTTCTTC. Its protein product is CASSLFQGSVNEQFF.

The V gene is TRBV12-3 or TRBV12-4, the J gene TRBJ2-5; 8 bases are a match to TRBD2. V trimming: 6 bases; J trimming: 7 bases; junction bases outside the gene matches: 7. The CDR3 loop spans 13 amino acids. CDR3 DNA sequence: TGTGCCAGCAGGGGACTAGGGAAAGGGACCCAGTACTTC. It translates to CASRGLGKGTQYF.

The chain combines TRBV28 with TRBJ1-2, with 7 bases matching TRBD1. Trimming took 2 bases from V and 2 from J; bases not matched to a gene: 14. CDR3 size: 18 residues. CDR1 is MDHEN, CDR2 SYDVKM, per germline. CDR3: CASSLRLGQPNQNYGYTF. DNA for the CDR3: TGTGCCAGCAGTTTAAGGTTGGGACAGCCTAATCAGAACTATGGCTACACCTTC.

The rearrangement uses TRBV29-1 and TRBJ2-7; TRBD1 might be the D (5 bases). Germline loops: CDR1 SQVTM, CDR2 ANQGSEA. Trimming took 7 bases from V and 2 from J, leaving 12 bases between them. There are 12 residues in the CDR3. The CDR3 DNA follows: TGCAGCGCCGGACACGGCCCCTACGAGCAGTACTTC. Residues: CSAGHGPYEQYF.

The rearrangement joins TRBV4-1 to TRBJ2-7; the match to TRBD1 covers 10 bases. The germline V gene encodes CDR1 MGHRA and CDR2 YSYEKL. This CDR3 contains 16 residues. The ends lost 5 bases at V and 7 bases at J; junction bases unmatched: 14. CDR3 nucleotide sequence: TGCGCCAGCAGCACCCGACAGGGGGCCCTTATGGGAGAGCAGTACTTC. Translation: CASSTRQGALMGEQYF.

This rearrangement joins TRBV27 to TRBJ2-7; D possibly corresponds to TRBD2 (7 bases). Per germline, CDR1 MNHEY and CDR2 SMNVEV (reference sequence). There are 14 residues in the CDR3. Trimming removed 6 bases at V and 3 bases at J, with 15 bases between. The CDR3 loop reads CASSYGGPFYEQYF. Here the CDR3 DNA reads TGTGCCAGCAGCTACGGGGGGCCATTCTACGAGCAGTACTTC.

The table lists this clonotype with a few counts. The genes are TRBV12-3 or TRBV12-4 and TRBJ1-1, with no clear D. There are 16 residues in the CDR3. Trimming took off 1 base at V and 1 base at J, with 13 bases between the two ends. The CDR3 DNA sequence: TGTGCCAGCAGTTTAGTAGGAGGTCCGACGAACACTGAAGCTTTCTTT. Amino acid sequence: CASSLVGGPTNTEAFF.

This chain connects TRBV7-2 to TRBJ2-3, with 12 bases identical to TRBD2. After removal of 3 bases from V and 0 bases from J, the junction contained 4 bases not matched to a gene. Germline V gene sequence: CDR1 SGHTA, CDR2 FQGNSA. This CDR3 contains 17 residues. CDR3 DNA: TGTGCCAGCAGCTTTGGGCTAGCGGGGGGGAGCACAGATACGCAGTATTTT. This gives the protein CASSFGLAGGSTDTQYF.

The chain links TRBV19 to TRBJ2-3; no firm D call. V lost 8 bases and J 5 bases, leaving 11 bases between the germline ends. Germline CDR1 is LNHDA and CDR2 is SQIVND (reference sequence). This CDR3 contains 12 residues. CDR3 amino acids: CASLGLGDTQYF. DNA for the CDR3: TGTGCCAGTTTAGGATTAGGAGATACGCAGTATTTT.

In this sample, this clonotype turned up a few times. The chain carries TRBV7-2 and TRBJ1-1, with D perhaps matching TRBD1 (5 bases). V was trimmed by 1 base and J by 4 bases, leaving 13 bases between them. This CDR3 is 15 amino acids long. From germline, CDR1 is SGHTA and CDR2 FQGNSA. CDR3 coding DNA: TGTGCCAGCAGCTTAGTGTATGGGGGAGGCACTGAAGCTTTCTTT. Its translation is CASSLVYGGGTEAFF. Full variable domain (remainder filled in from reference TRBV7-2 and TRBJ1-1): GAGVSQSPSNKVTEKGKDVELRCDPISGHTALYWYRQSLGQGLEFLIYFQGNSAPDKSGLPSDRFSAERTGGSVSTLTIQRTQQEDSAVYLCASSLVYGGGTEAFFGQGTRLTVV.

The CDR3 here is CASSGEFISTEAFF. The CDR3 DNA reads as TGTGCCAGCAGCGGAGAATTTATAAGCACTGAAGCTTTCTTT. This chain joins TRBV11-2 and TRBJ1-1; unclear D gene. The CDR3 spans 14 residues. Germline V gene lookup returns CDR1 SGHAT and CDR2 FQNNGV. With 5 bases removed from V and 4 bases from J, the gap between germline ends came to 14 bases. The full variable domain, with the rest looked up from reference TRBV11-2 and TRBJ1-1, is EAGVAQSPRYKIIEKRQSVAFWCNPISGHATLYWYQQILGQGPKLLIQFQNNGVVDDSQLPKDRFSAERLKGVDSTLKIQPAKLEDSAVYLCASSGEFISTEAFFGQGTRLTVV.

The chain is built from TRBV19 and TRBJ1-5; 10 nucleotides match TRBD1. Trimming at V came to 4 bases and at J to 2 bases, leaving 17 bases not matched to a gene. This CDR3 region has 20 residues. The germline V gene has CDR1 LNHDA and CDR2 SQIVND (reference sequence). The CDR3 loop reads CASSTRGGTGERFGNQPQHF. The CDR3, as DNA: TGTGCCAGTAGTACCCGAGGTGGGACAGGGGAACGGTTTGGCAATCAGCCCCAGCATTTT.

V gene TRBV4-1 combines with J gene TRBJ2-3; 7 bases line up with TRBD2. In germline, CDR1 is MGHRA, CDR2 YSYEKL. CDR3 length equals 17 residues. J was trimmed by 2 bases and V by 4 bases; bases with no gene match: 12. The CDR3 DNA follows: TGCGCCAGCAGCCTACGCAGAGTGGCGGGAGCCACAGATACGCAGTATTTT. It specifies CASSLRRVAGATDTQYF.

The chain has TRBV4-1 and TRBJ2-7; D call uncertain. V shed 1 base and J shed 0 bases, with 10 bases lying between them. Germline V gene data show CDR1 as MGHRA and CDR2 as YSYEKL. The CDR3 totals 15 residues. The CDR3 sequence is CASSQVRAFSYEQYF. The CDR3 coding sequence is TGCGCCAGCAGCCAAGTTAGAGCCTTCTCCTACGAGCAGTACTTC.

This clonotype was counted a few times. The chain has TRBV11-2 and TRBJ2-1; possible D gene TRBD2, 6 bases. The CDR3 extends over 13 amino acids. CDR1 and CDR2 from the germline V gene are SGHAT and FQNNGV. V was trimmed by 3 bases and J by 9 bases, leaving 12 bases between them. The CDR3 region has the DNA TGTGCCAGCAGCTTGGGGAGGAACGCTGAGCAGTTCTTC. Its translation: CASSLGRNAEQFF.

The chain links TRBV12-3 or TRBV12-4 to TRBJ1-2; D might be TRBD1 (6 bases). Trimming cost V 7 bases and J 8 bases, with 14 bases left between them. The length of the CDR3 is 12 residues. Here the CDR3 reads CASTPGVEGYTF. The CDR3 DNA sequence: TGTGCCAGCACACCAGGGGTTGAGGGCTACACCTTC.

The chain combines TRBV5-6 with TRBJ2-3; D uncertain. Germline V gene data show CDR1 as SGHDT and CDR2 as YYEEEE. With 4 bases removed from V and 0 bases from J, the gap between germline ends came to 9 bases. This CDR3 region has 14 residues. In DNA form, the CDR3 reads TGTGCCAGCAGCCCGAACGGGAGCACAGATACGCAGTATTTT. Translation gives CASSPNGSTDTQYF.

V is TRBV12-3 or TRBV12-4 and J is TRBJ2-1, with 10 bases lining up with TRBD2. The J segment lost 8 bases and the V segment lost 4 bases, leaving 5 bases of the junction unmatched. The CDR3 is made up of 14 amino acids. The CDR3 here is CASSSASGRHEQFF. The CDR3 DNA is TGTGCCAGCAGTTCCGCTAGCGGGAGACATGAGCAGTTCTTC.

The chain carries TRBV4-1 and TRBJ1-4; D remains unclear. Between the trimmed V and J ends, which lost 4 bases and 0 bases, there was a span of 9 bases. Germline CDR1 and CDR2: MGHRA and YSYEKL. The length of the CDR3 is 15 residues. The CDR3 reads CASSLTVATNEKLFF. The CDR3 DNA follows: TGCGCCAGCAGCCTCACAGTAGCAACTAATGAAAAACTGTTTTTT.

The chain carries TRBV19 and TRBJ2-1; D not resolved. This CDR3 contains 17 residues. The germline V and J ends were trimmed by 5 bases and 0 bases, with 17 bases remaining between them. CDR1 is LNHDA and CDR2 is SQIVND in the germline V gene (reference sequence). CDR3 amino acids: CASSLTLVSRSYNEQFF. In DNA form, the CDR3 reads TGTGCCAGTAGTCTTACCCTTGTTAGCCGCTCCTACAATGAGCAGTTCTTC.

The V call is TRBV7-2, the J call TRBJ1-1; unclear D gene. The CDR3 spans 15 residues. V dropped 7 bases and J dropped 1 base, with 16 bases sitting between them. Germline V gene data show CDR1 as SGHTA and CDR2 as FQGNSA. For the CDR3, the DNA is TGTGCCAGCACTATAACGTGGGAGGCGAACACTGAAGCTTTCTTT. As protein: CASTITWEANTEAFF.

The CDR3: CSVRNRMNTEAFF. In DNA form, the CDR3 reads TGCAGCGTTCGAAACAGGATGAACACTGAAGCTTTCTTT. The chain is built from TRBV29-1 and TRBJ1-1; possible D gene TRBD1, 5 bases. The CDR3 is made up of 13 amino acids. Germline lookup yields CDR1 SQVTM and CDR2 ANQGSEA. With 5 bases removed from V and 0 bases from J, the gap between germline ends came to 10 bases. The full variable domain, in which reference TRBV29-1 and TRBJ1-1 provide the parts outside the CDR3, is SAVISQKPSRDICQRGTSLTIQCQVDSQVTMMFWYRQQPGQSLTLIATANQGSEATYESGFVIDKFPISRPNLTFSTLTVSNMSPEDSSIYLCSVRNRMNTEAFFGQGTRLTVV.

V and J are TRBV4-1 and TRBJ2-2; tentatively, D is TRBD1 or TRBD2 (5 bases each). Germline V gene data show CDR1 as MGHRA and CDR2 as YSYEKL. The CDR3 consists of 18 residues. V dropped 0 bases and J dropped 4 bases, with 18 bases sitting between them. CDR3: CASSQDAWGTLFTGELFF. The CDR3 DNA sequence: TGCGCCAGCAGCCAAGACGCGTGGGGGACCCTTTTCACCGGGGAGCTGTTTTTT.

This clonotype was seen a handful of times. This chain connects TRBV7-6 to TRBJ2-1, with D possibly TRBD2 on 6 matching bases. Germline V gives CDR1 SGHVS, CDR2 FNYEAQ. V gave up 4 bases and J gave up 4 bases, with 20 bases separating them. This CDR3 has 17 amino acids. CDR3 nucleotides: TGTGCCAGCAGCTCCGGGGAGGAAGCGGCCTTTTACAATGAGCAGTTCTTC. It specifies CASSSGEEAAFYNEQFF.

In DNA form, the CDR3 reads TGTGCCAGCAGTTATCGGACATACTATGGCTACACCTTC. Amino acid sequence: CASSYRTYYGYTF. The chain recombines TRBV6-2 or TRBV6-3 with TRBJ1-2; a possible D gene is TRBD1 (5 bases). In germline, CDR1 is MNHEY, CDR2 SVGEGT. V dropped 3 bases and J dropped 3 bases, with 8 bases sitting between them. The CDR3 extends over 13 amino acids.

The gene calls are TRBV7-9 and TRBJ2-7; D unclear. Trimming took off 5 bases at V and 6 bases at J, with 11 bases between the two ends. The germline CDR1 and CDR2 sequences are SEHNR and FQNEAQ (reference sequence). The CDR3 length is 12 residues. The CDR3 nucleotides read TGTGCCAGCAGCCGCGAACCCCCCGAGCAGTACTTC. This gives the protein CASSREPPEQYF. Full variable domain (outside the CDR3, taken from reference TRBV7-9 and TRBJ2-7): DTGVSQNPRHKITKRGQNVTFRCDPISEHNRLYWYRQTLGQGPEFLTYFQNEAQLEKSRLLSDRFSAERPKGSFSTLEIQRTEQGDSAMYLCASSREPPEQYFGPGTRLTVT.

At least ten counts were recorded for this clonotype. The gene calls are TRBV7-9 and TRBJ2-3; 8 bases map to TRBD2. Germline-derived CDR1 and CDR2 are SEHNR and FQNEAQ (reference sequence). The CDR3 length is 13 residues. With 10 bases clipped from V and 3 bases from J, the junction kept 6 bases outside the gene matches. The CDR3 DNA reads TGTGCCACCTTGGCTAGCGGGACAGATACGCAGTATTTT. Translating gives CATLASGTDTQYF.

The V and J genes are TRBV2 and TRBJ2-3; 10 bases fit TRBD2. Germline CDR1 SNHLY, CDR2 FYNNEI. The CDR3 length is 14 residues. V trimming: 6 bases; J trimming: 6 bases; junction bases outside the gene matches: 6. CDR3 amino acids: CASSRTSGMDTQYF. The CDR3 DNA sequence: TGTGCCAGCAGCCGAACTAGCGGGATGGATACGCAGTATTTT.

This clonotype was seen just once. The rearrangement uses TRBV20-1 and TRBJ2-3; no clear D. The CDR3 covers 14 residues. Germline loops: CDR1 DFQATT, CDR2 SNEGSKA (reference sequence). V lost 1 base, J lost 2 bases, and 10 bases lay in between. For the CDR3, the DNA is TGCAGTGCTAGAGGAAACAGATACACAGATACGCAGTATTTT. As protein: CSARGNRYTDTQYF.

The CDR3 region is CASSQGAGPWNEQFF. Here the CDR3 DNA reads TGCGCCAGCAGCCAAGGGGCGGGGCCCTGGAATGAGCAGTTCTTC. The rearrangement uses TRBV4-3 and TRBJ2-1; tentatively, D is TRBD2 (6 bases). V was shortened by 1 base and J by 7 bases, with 14 bases between the two germline ends. Germline CDR1 and CDR2: LGHNA and YSLEER. The length of the CDR3 is 15 residues.